The rows below give T cell receptor beta chains drawn from one sample of a study of regulatory T cells in long-lasting Graves disease. TCRdb reprocessed the multiplex PCR reads via MiXCR and lists one record per CDR3 protein. The data show 410,000 or so distinct CDR3 sequences, 15% seen once. Another study also made use of these data, one on T cells in Graves' hyperthyroidism and ophthalmopathy.

Material: peripheral blood mononuclear cells (PBMCs), obtained at new diagnosis, from a patient treated with antithyroid drugs. These receptors were obtained from a woman in her twenties or thirties with Graves disease. CDR3s include the opening cysteine and the closing phenylalanine or tryptophan. A D gene is named only where the DNA matches it firmly. Some rows have no size entry. The others give once, few or many, or a class for an expanded clone.

d_gene	len	v_gene	j_gene	abundance	CDR3aa	CDR3nt
TRBD1	14	TRBV29-1	TRBJ2-1	many	CSVEGQGMWNEQFF	TGCAGCGTTGAGGGACAGGGTATGTGGAATGAGCAGTTCTTC
-	12	TRBV28	TRBJ1-2	many	CASSFRVNGYTF	TGTGCCAGCAGTTTTCGAGTAAATGGCTACACCTTC
TRBD2	15	TRBV6-2/TRBV6-3	TRBJ2-3	-	CASSYGWAGADTQYF	TGTGCCAGCAGTTACGGGTGGGCGGGAGCAGATACGCAGTATTTT
-	12	TRBV20-1	TRBJ1-2	-	CSAATGLGGYTF	TGCAGTGCCGCCACAGGGTTGGGTGGCTACACCTTC
-	13	TRBV27	TRBJ1-1	many	CASSPRTFGGAFF	TGTGCCAGCAGTCCTCGGACCTTCGGTGGGGCTTTCTTT
TRBD2	17	TRBV10-2	TRBJ2-3	-	CASSGEGPGTRVDTQYF	TGCGCCAGCAGTGGAGAAGGACCCGGGACTAGGGTAGATACGCAGTATTTT
TRBD1	19	TRBV7-2	TRBJ2-6	-	CASSRSSGTGSSGANVLTF	TGTGCCAGCAGCAGGTCATCCGGGACAGGTTCCTCTGGGGCCAACGTCCTGACTTTC
-	14	TRBV10-3	TRBJ1-1	many	CAISDRGAYTEAFF	TGTGCCATCAGTGATCGGGGCGCGTACACTGAAGCTTTCTTT
-	14	TRBV5-8	TRBJ1-1	many	CASSRGAMNTEAFF	TGTGCCAGCAGCCGAGGGGCCATGAACACTGAAGCTTTCTTT
-	13	TRBV10-1	TRBJ2-1	many	CASSVARTDEQFF	TGCGCCAGCAGTGTAGCCAGGACCGATGAGCAGTTCTTC
-	15	TRBV6-1	TRBJ2-5	few	CASTGPGLRRETQYF	TGTGCCAGTACGGGACCGGGCTTACGTCGAGAGACCCAGTACTTC
-	14	TRBV19	TRBJ1-3	-	CASSMMGAGNTIYF	TGTGCCAGTAGTATGATGGGGGCTGGAAACACCATATATTTT
TRBD1	15	TRBV6-1	TRBJ2-3	few	CASSDRGLITDTQYF	TGTGCCAGCAGTGACAGGGGGCTTATCACAGATACGCAGTATTTT
-	14	TRBV5-1	TRBJ2-2	-	CASRVSANTGELFF	TGCGCCAGCAGGGTTAGCGCGAACACCGGGGAGCTGTTTTTT
TRBD2	14	TRBV6-2/TRBV6-3	TRBJ2-7	-	CASTGASGPYEQYF	TGTGCCAGCACCGGGGCTAGCGGGCCGTACGAGCAGTACTTC
-	15	TRBV11-2	TRBJ2-7	many	CASSSVRGSIYEQYF	TGTGCCAGCAGTTCAGTCAGGGGTAGTATTTACGAGCAGTACTTC
TRBD2	15	TRBV19	TRBJ2-3	few	CASSISSGSTDTQYF	TGTGCCAGTAGTATCTCTAGCGGGAGCACAGATACGCAGTATTTT
-	12	TRBV7-2	TRBJ2-1	-	CASREGTFEQFF	TGTGCCAGCAGGGAGGGGACTTTCGAGCAGTTCTTC
-	15	TRBV6-4	TRBJ1-5	-	CTSRGSMGLNQPQHF	TGTACCAGCAGAGGTTCGATGGGCCTAAATCAGCCCCAGCATTTC
-	15	TRBV4-1	TRBJ2-5	many	CASSQELAYGETQYF	TGCGCCAGCAGCCAAGAATTAGCGTATGGGGAGACCCAGTACTTC
-	21	TRBV30	TRBJ2-3	-	CAWTPHGVTFTSEISTDTQYF	TGTGCCTGGACCCCACACGGGGTAACTTTTACCTCAGAAATAAGCACAGATACGCAGTATTTT
-	16	TRBV7-8	TRBJ2-3	few	CASSLVWGPRTDTQYF	TGTGCCAGCAGCTTAGTTTGGGGGCCCCGCACAGATACGCAGTATTTT
-	16	TRBV20-1	TRBJ2-2	-	CSAIIRDPAPGGELFF	TGCAGTGCTATTATCCGGGACCCTGCCCCGGGCGGGGAGCTGTTTTTT
-	13	TRBV6-1	TRBJ1-6	-	CASLNSENSPLHF	TGTGCCAGCTTGAACTCTGAAAATTCACCCCTCCACTTT
-	16	TRBV4-1	TRBJ1-5	few	CASSQGHPGSNQPQHF	TGCGCCAGCAGCCAAGGGCACCCCGGGAGCAATCAGCCCCAGCATTTT
-	11	TRBV20-1	TRBJ1-3	many	CSARTGNTIYF	TGCAGTGCTAGAACTGGAAACACCATATATTTT
-	15	TRBV2	TRBJ2-7	many	CASSEQGQVSYEQYF	TGTGCCAGCAGTGAACAAGGGCAAGTTTCCTACGAGCAGTACTTC
TRBD2	17	TRBV9	TRBJ2-1	few	CASSAPQAGAAYNEQFF	TGTGCCAGCAGCGCCCCCCAGGCGGGAGCGGCCTACAATGAGCAGTTCTTC
-	15	TRBV11-1	TRBJ2-1	many	CASSLGSGGFGEQFF	TGTGCCAGCAGCTTAGGGTCTGGAGGGTTCGGTGAGCAGTTCTTC
-	15	TRBV29-1	TRBJ2-2	few	CSVAGTQSSTGELFF	TGCAGCGTTGCCGGGACCCAAAGCAGCACCGGGGAGCTGTTTTTT
TRBD1	14	TRBV30	TRBJ1-4	-	CACTRTGSGEKLFF	TGTGCCTGCACGAGGACAGGGTCCGGGGAAAAACTGTTTTTT
TRBD1	15	TRBV5-1	TRBJ1-5	many	CASSLLGQANQPQHF	TGCGCCAGCAGCTTATTGGGACAGGCCAATCAGCCCCAGCATTTT
-	17	TRBV7-9	TRBJ2-1	-	CASSLGEWRGGQDEQFF	TGTGCCAGCAGCTTAGGGGAGTGGAGGGGGGGGCAGGATGAGCAGTTCTTC
TRBD2	16	TRBV3-1	TRBJ2-5	many	CASSQGLAATQETQYF	TGTGCCAGCAGCCAAGGACTAGCGGCAACCCAAGAGACCCAGTACTTC
-	13	TRBV20-1	TRBJ2-5	many	CSVTSIGRETQYF	TGCAGTGTAACTTCGATCGGGAGAGAGACCCAGTACTTC
-	13	TRBV11-2	TRBJ1-2	-	CASSLGGGQSYTF	TGTGCCAGCAGCTTAGGCGGGGGGCAGAGCTACACCTTC
TRBD2	15	TRBV6-4	TRBJ2-3	many	CASSDLAGGTDTQYF	TGTGCCAGCAGTGACTTAGCGGGAGGCACAGATACGCAGTATTTT
-	15	TRBV11-2	TRBJ2-3	many	CASSLWGAGTDTQYF	TGTGCCAGCAGCTTATGGGGGGCTGGCACAGATACGCAGTATTTT
-	15	TRBV12-3/TRBV12-4	TRBJ2-2	many	CASTPRTPSTGELFF	TGTGCCAGCACTCCTCGGACCCCGAGCACCGGGGAGCTGTTTTTT
TRBD2	16	TRBV2	TRBJ2-3	-	CASSGTSGDSTDTQYF	TGTGCCAGCAGTGGGACTAGCGGGGACAGCACAGATACGCAGTATTTT
-	11	TRBV29-1	TRBJ1-4	few	CSVEENEKLFF	TGCAGCGTTGAAGAGAATGAAAAACTGTTTTTT
-	15	TRBV20-1	TRBJ2-3	many	CSARDLGRGTDTQYF	TGCAGTGCTAGAGATCTCGGGAGAGGCACAGATACGCAGTATTTT
-	15	TRBV20-1	TRBJ1-5	-	CSAEGIGDSNQPQHF	TGCAGTGCGGAGGGGATAGGGGACAGCAATCAGCCCCAGCATTTT
-	12	TRBV3-1	TRBJ1-6	many	CASSQGDSPLHF	TGTGCCAGCAGCCAAGGCGATTCACCCCTCCACTTT
-	13	TRBV28	TRBJ2-7	many	CASSWIFSYEQYF	TGTGCCAGCAGTTGGATCTTTTCCTACGAGCAGTACTTC
TRBD2	15	TRBV4-2	TRBJ2-1	-	CASSQGRESHNEQFF	TGTGCCAGCAGCCAGGGGCGGGAGTCCCACAATGAGCAGTTCTTC
TRBD1	16	TRBV7-6	TRBJ2-3	-	CASSTRQGRSTDTQYF	TGTGCCAGCAGCACCAGACAGGGGAGGTCCACAGATACGCAGTATTTT
TRBD2	13	TRBV7-9	TRBJ2-7	many	CASNRGTSYEQYF	TGTGCCAGCAACCGAGGGACTAGCTACGAGCAGTACTTC
-	13	TRBV9	TRBJ1-2	few	CASSSSGAPGYTF	TGTGCCAGCAGCTCCTCCGGGGCGCCGGGCTACACCTTC